This T cell receptor beta chain was captured by sequencing in a study of shared clonotypes between healthy human individuals. Whole-study results and caveats: With a few donors compared, about 5.2% of naive CD4 clonotypes were shared.

Profiling relied on immunoSEQ multiplex PCR, and the TCRdb table lists in-frame clones only, not all of them. The data hold roughly 2.1 million clones, with just over 90% observed a single time. Naive CD8 isolation took CD45RO-negative cells positively selected for CCR7 and excluded terminally differentiated effector memory CD45RA+ cells. A word on this clone: What it binds is unknown.

V lost 6 bases and J 0 bases, leaving 17 bases between the germline ends. The CDR3 sequence is 16 residues long. The germline gives CDR1 MDHEN, CDR2 SYDVKM. The source of this sequence is a young man in good health. Some clones in this sample may be carry-over from other donors' samples. Sequenced: naive CD8+ T cells from PBMCs. This chain connects TRBV28 to TRBJ2-5; possible D gene TRBD2, 5 bases. CDR3 in DNA: TGTGCCAGCAGCCTCACTAGGGCTGGGTACCAAGAGACCCAGTACTTC. It translates to CASSLTRAGYQETQYF.